This record covers a single T cell receptor beta chain. The data belong to a study of T cell changes during pregnancy in multiple sclerosis. Libraries were prepared by immunoSEQ multiplex PCR; TCRdb keeps only in-frame clonotypes and omits some of them. The sample consists of under 50,000 clones, just over 90% of them appearing once. This sequence was found in a female donor with multiple sclerosis, enrolled in a pregnancy study. The sequences come from CD8+ T cells from peripheral blood mononuclear cells, collected after pregnancy.

CDR3 coding DNA: TGTGCCAGCAGCCAAGAGGGGCTCGGGACTAGCGGATACAATGAGCAGTTCTTC. As protein: CASSQEGLGTSGYNEQFF. The V gene is TRBV4-2, the J gene TRBJ2-1; TRBD2 agrees at 11 bases. The CDR3 is 18 amino acids. Germline trimming cut 0 bases from V and 4 bases from J; bases unmatched to any gene: 8. In germline, CDR1 is LGHNA, CDR2 YNFKEQ.